The entry that follows covers one TCR beta chain sequence. After removal of 8 bases from V and 4 bases from J, the junction contained 12 bases not matched to a gene. There are 15 residues in the CDR3. Germline CDR1 is SNHLY and CDR2 is FYNNEI. Followed over time, Seattle patients had been enrolled while infection was active. This specimen comes from a study of blood T cell repertoires in COVID-19. Across the whole study: PBMCs, B-cell-depleted T cells, or T cells were the source of the cDNA or gDNA that made up the material.

Original analysis: Reference gene primer amplification gave nucleated cell count estimates. Profiled with immunoSEQ multiplex PCR; TCRdb holds only in-frame clones, not every one. That table gives V, J and clone size, and the DNA gave D and trimming. The data show 150,000 or so clones, about 83% seen once. Sequenced sample: peripheral blood. This receptor was identified in a woman aged 55-69 years with COVID-19, enrolled during active disease. The rearrangement uses TRBV2 and TRBJ2-3; 7 positions match TRBD1. CDR3 sequence reads: CASGRPGQRADTQYF. In nucleotides, the CDR3 is TGTGCCAGCGGTCGTCCGGGACAGAGGGCAGATACGCAGTATTTT.